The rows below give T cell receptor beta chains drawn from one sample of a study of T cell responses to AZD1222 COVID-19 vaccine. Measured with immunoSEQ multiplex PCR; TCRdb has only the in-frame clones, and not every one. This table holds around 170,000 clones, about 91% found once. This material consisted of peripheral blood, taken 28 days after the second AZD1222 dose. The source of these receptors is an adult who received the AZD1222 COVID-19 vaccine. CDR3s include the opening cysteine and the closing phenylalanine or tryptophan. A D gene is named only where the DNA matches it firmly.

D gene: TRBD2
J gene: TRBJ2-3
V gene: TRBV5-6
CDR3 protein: CASILNGDYTDTQYF

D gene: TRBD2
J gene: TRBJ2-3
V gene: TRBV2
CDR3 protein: CASSEVGTSGTDTQYF

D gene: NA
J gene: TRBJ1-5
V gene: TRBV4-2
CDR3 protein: CASRQNSGQEQPQHF

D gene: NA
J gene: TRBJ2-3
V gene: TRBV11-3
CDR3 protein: CASSLAAASTDTQYF

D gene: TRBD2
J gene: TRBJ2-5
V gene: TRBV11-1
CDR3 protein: CASSQLLAGGPETQYF

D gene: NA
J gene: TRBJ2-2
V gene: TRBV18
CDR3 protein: CASSPAGTNTGELFF

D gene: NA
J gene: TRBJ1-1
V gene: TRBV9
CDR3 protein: CASSVDSIMNTEAFF

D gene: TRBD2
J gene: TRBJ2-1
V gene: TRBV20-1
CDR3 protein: CSASFGLAGVLSYNEQFF

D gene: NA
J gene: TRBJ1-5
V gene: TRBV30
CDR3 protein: CAWSVGGARGNQPQHF

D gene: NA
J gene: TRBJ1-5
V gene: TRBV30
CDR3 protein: CAWSALGNQPQHF

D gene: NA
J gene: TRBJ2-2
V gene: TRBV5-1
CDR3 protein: CASRDREGYTGELFF

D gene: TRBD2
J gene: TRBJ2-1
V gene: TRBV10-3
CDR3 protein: CAISEPGLAGSAPNEQFF

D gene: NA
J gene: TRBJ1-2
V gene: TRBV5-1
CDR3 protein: CASSLDNPGDDGYTF

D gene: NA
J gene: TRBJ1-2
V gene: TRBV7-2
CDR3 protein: CASSATPGAYGYTF

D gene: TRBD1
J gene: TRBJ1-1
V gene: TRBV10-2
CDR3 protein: CASSDGQGRTMNTEAFF

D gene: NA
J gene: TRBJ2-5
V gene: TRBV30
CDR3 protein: CAWSKVVRKETQYF

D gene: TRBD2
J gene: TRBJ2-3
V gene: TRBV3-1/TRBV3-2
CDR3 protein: CASSARGGRTDTQYF

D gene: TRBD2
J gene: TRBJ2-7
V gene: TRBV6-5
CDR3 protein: CASRLERGAYEQYF

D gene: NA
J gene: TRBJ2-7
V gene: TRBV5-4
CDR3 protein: CASSLAGPPRTYEQYF

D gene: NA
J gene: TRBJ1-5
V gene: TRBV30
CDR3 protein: CAWSVGFDQPQHF

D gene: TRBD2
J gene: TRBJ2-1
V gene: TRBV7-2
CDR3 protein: CASSLSGGARNEQFF

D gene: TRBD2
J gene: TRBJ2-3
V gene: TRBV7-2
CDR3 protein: CASSPGLPSTDTQYF

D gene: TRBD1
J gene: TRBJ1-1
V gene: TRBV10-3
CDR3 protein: CAISGQGWGTEAFF

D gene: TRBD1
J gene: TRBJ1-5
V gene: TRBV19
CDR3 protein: CASSTTGTDNSNQPQHF

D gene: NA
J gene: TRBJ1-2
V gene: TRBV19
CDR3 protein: CASSIRRDYGYTF

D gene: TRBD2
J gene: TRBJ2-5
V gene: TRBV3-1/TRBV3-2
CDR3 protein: CASSQDSGTSWETQYF

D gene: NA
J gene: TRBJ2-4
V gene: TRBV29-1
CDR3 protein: CSVEDKAKGNIQYF

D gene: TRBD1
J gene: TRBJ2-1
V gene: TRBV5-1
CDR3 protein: CASSLGDRGFYNEQFF

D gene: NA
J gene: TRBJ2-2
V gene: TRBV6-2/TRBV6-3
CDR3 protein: CASSRSGTTTGELFF

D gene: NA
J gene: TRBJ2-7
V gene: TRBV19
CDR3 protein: CASSYTISDEQYF

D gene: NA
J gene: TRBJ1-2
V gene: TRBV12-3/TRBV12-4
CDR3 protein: CASRRGNYGYTF

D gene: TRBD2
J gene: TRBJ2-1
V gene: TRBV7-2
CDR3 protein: CASSPQGSGPSNEQFF

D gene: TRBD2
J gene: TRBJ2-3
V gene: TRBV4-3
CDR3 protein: CASSHGTSSRDTQYF

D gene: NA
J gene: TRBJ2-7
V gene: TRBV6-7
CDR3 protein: CASSYLTVSPNPLSSYEQYF

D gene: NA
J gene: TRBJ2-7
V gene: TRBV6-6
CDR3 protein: CASSYSRYEQYF

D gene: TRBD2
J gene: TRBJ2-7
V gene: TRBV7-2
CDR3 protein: CASSLGVGGAYEQYF

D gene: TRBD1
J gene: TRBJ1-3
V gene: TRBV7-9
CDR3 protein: CASTLDRGGGNTIYF

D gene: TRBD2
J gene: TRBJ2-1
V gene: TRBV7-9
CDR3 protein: CASSLSGTSANEQFF

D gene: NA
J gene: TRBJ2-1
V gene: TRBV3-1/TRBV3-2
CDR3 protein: CASSQGYRDNEQFF

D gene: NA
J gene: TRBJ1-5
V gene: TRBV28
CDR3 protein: CASTLVQGRQPQHF

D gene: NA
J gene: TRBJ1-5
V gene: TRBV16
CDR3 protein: CASSQSLRESVPQHF

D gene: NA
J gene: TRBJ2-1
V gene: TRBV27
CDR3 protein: CASSFIGLGQFF

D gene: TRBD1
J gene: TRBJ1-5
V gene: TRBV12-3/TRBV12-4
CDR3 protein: CASSGQGNQPQHF

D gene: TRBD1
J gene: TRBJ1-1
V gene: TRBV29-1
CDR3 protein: CSARQGADTEAFF

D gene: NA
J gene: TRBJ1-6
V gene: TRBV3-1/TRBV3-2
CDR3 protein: CASSQVAGLSSYNSPLHF

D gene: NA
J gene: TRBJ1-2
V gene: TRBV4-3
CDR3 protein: CASSQDLSGFSYGYTF

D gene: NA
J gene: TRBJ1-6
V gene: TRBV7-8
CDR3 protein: CASSWTAMGPLHF

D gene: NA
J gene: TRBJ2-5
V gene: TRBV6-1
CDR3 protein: CASSDLGKTQYF

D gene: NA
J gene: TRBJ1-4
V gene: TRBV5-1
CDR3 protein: CASSLYFGTNEKLFF

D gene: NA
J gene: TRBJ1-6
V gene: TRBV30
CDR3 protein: CAWIEAPNSPLHF

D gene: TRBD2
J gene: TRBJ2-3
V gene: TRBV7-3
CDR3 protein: CASSLTFPDSGNRADTQYF

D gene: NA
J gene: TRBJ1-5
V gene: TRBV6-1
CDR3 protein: CASSEQSSWQGNQPQHF

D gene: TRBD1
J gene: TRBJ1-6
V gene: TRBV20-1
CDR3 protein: CSASWTGTNSPLHF